This TCR beta chain was profiled in a study of PD-1 blockade in classical Hodgkin lymphoma. As concerns this clone: What it binds is not known.

Between the trimmed V and J ends, which lost 5 bases and 9 bases, there was a span of 20 bases. The CDR3 has 15 amino acids. Germline V gene lookup returns CDR1 SGHTA and CDR2 FQGNSA. All patients experienced relapse after autologous stem cell transplantation, and brentuximab vedotin exposure was variable. Data came from immunoSEQ multiplex PCR; TCRdb stores just in-frame clones and leaves some out. Seen here are some 19,000 clones, 77% observed once, and the top ten hold 40%. Study-wide results and limits: Patients starting nivolumab less than 1 year after ASCT had lower diversity and were excluded from later analyses. It was CD4+ TCR diversity, not CD8+, that rose significantly by C4D1.

The material was peripheral blood mononuclear cells (PBMCs), obtained before the second cycle of nivolumab. The chain is built from TRBV7-2 and TRBJ2-1, with D perhaps TRBD2 (6 bases). The sequence came from a human donor with classical Hodgkin lymphoma. The CDR3 DNA is TGTGCCAGCAGCCCAGTGGGAGGCCAAAAATCTGAGCAGTTCTTC. Amino acids: CASSPVGGQKSEQFF.